The sequence of this TCR beta chain was determined in a study of T-cell reconstitution after alpha-beta-depleted transplantation in children. Unique molecular identifiers were incorporated during preparation of the TCRbeta library. TCRdb used MiXCR to reprocess the PCR reads, holding one entry per CDR3 protein. The sample lists a few hundred thousand distinct CDR3 sequences, more than 7.5% occurring once. This CDR3 region has 20 residues. Germline V gene sequence: CDR1 SGHTA, CDR2 FQGNSA. V lost 2 bases, J lost 0 bases, and 10 bases stayed unmatched. This clonotype was detected only a few times. The sequencing used PBMCs from the stem cell graft donor, collected from the stem cell graft. V and J are TRBV7-2 and TRBJ2-1; 13 bases agree with TRBD2. This clonotype was sampled from a human donor who donated a stem cell graft to a child with SCID. CDR3 sequence reads: CASSLPAGLAGSSSYNEQFF. DNA of the CDR3: TGTGCCAGCAGCTTACCGGCGGGACTAGCGGGGTCTAGCTCCTACAATGAGCAGTTCTTC.